Listed below are T cell receptor beta chains from one sample, sequenced in a study of post-analysis software for immune sequencing data. Via MiXCR, TCRdb re-called the PCR reads, giving one row per CDR3 protein. The data contain 180,000 or so distinct CDR3 sequences, 29% of them seen just once; the ten biggest clones take up nearly 3.5%. Sequenced input: blood. The receptors derive from a girl aged 2 to 17 with multiple sclerosis. Both conserved end residues are part of each CDR3. A D gene is named only where the DNA matches it firmly. Not every row has a clone size; where given, it reads once, few, many or a size class.

cdr3_aa	cdr3_nt	j_call	v_call	clone_size	d_call
CSVRTALSSQGAFF	TGCAGCGTTAGAACAGCCCTCAGCTCCCAGGGGGCTTTCTTT	TRBJ1-1	TRBV29-1	few	.
CASSSGDTEAFF	TGTGCCAGCAGCTCAGGGGACACTGAAGCTTTCTTT	TRBJ1-1	TRBV11-2	.	.
CASSPSGKRFEQFF	TGTGCCAGCAGCCCCAGCGGGAAGAGGTTTGAGCAGTTCTTC	TRBJ2-1	TRBV7-2	many	TRBD2
CASSLAGMNTEAFF	TGTGCCAGCAGTTTAGCGGGGATGAACACTGAAGCTTTCTTT	TRBJ1-1	TRBV12-3/TRBV12-4	few	.
CASSAVGPAKYGYTF	TGTGCCAGCAGCGCTGTCGGACCGGCCAAATATGGCTACACCTTC	TRBJ1-2	TRBV5-5	few	.
CASSQISRVQYF	TGTGCCAGCAGCCAGATTAGTCGCGTGCAGTACTTC	TRBJ2-5	TRBV14	.	.
CASSDGTGSNQPQHF	TGCGCCAGCAGCGACGGGACCGGTAGCAATCAGCCCCAGCATTTT	TRBJ1-5	TRBV5-1	.	.
CASRQTGFQPQHF	TGTGCCAGCAGGCAAACAGGGTTCCAGCCCCAGCATTTT	TRBJ1-5	TRBV6-5	few	.
CASSFLGGLSYEQYF	TGTGCCAGCAGTTTCTTAGGGGGCTTATCCTACGAGCAGTACTTC	TRBJ2-7	TRBV28	many	TRBD1
CSVWALSSYNEQFF	TGCAGCGTTTGGGCGCTGAGCTCCTACAATGAGCAGTTCTTC	TRBJ2-1	TRBV29-1	.	.
CSGATNEKLFF	TGCAGCGGAGCAACTAATGAAAAACTGTTTTTT	TRBJ1-4	TRBV29-1	few	.
CASSPSGQSNTEAFF	TGCGCCAGCAGCCCGTCGGGACAGAGCAACACTGAAGCTTTCTTT	TRBJ1-1	TRBV5-1	many	TRBD1
CATQRGPSTDTQYF	TGCGCCACGCAGCGGGGCCCTAGCACAGATACGCAGTATTTT	TRBJ2-3	TRBV10-2	many	TRBD2
CASRVPQRERGGYTF	TGTGCCAGCAGGGTACCACAGAGGGAGAGGGGAGGCTACACCTTC	TRBJ1-2	TRBV6-1	.	.
CASSLGGKLAGGSYNEQFF	TGTGCCAGCAGCTTAGGCGGGAAGCTAGCGGGGGGTTCCTACAATGAGCAGTTCTTC	TRBJ2-1	TRBV11-2	.	TRBD2
CASSRRTGKRGTGELFF	TGTGCCAGCAGTAGAAGGACAGGCAAACGGGGGACCGGGGAGCTGTTTTTT	TRBJ2-2	TRBV12-3/TRBV12-4	.	.
CSAPTENYGYTF	TGCAGTGCTCCGACAGAGAACTATGGCTACACCTTC	TRBJ1-2	TRBV20-1	many	.
CSARVYSNQPQHF	TGCAGTGCTAGAGTTTACAGCAATCAGCCCCAGCATTTT	TRBJ1-5	TRBV20-1	many	.
CATSREKDSYNEQFF	TGTGCCACCAGCAGAGAAAAAGACTCCTACAATGAGCAGTTCTTC	TRBJ2-1	TRBV15	.	.
CASSPTSDEQYF	TGTGCCAGCTCACCAACCAGCGACGAGCAGTACTTC	TRBJ2-7	TRBV18	.	.
CASSSVGDTQYF	TGTGCCAGCAGCTCGGTGGGAGATACGCAGTATTTT	TRBJ2-3	TRBV7-9	many	.
CSAREIAASTDTQYF	TGCAGTGCTAGAGAAATAGCGGCTAGCACAGATACGCAGTATTTT	TRBJ2-3	TRBV20-1	many	.
CASSPVTGGYGYTF	TGTGCCAGCAGTCCAGTGACAGGGGGCTATGGCTACACCTTC	TRBJ1-2	TRBV12-3/TRBV12-4	.	TRBD1
CASSPIAGGETQYF	TGCGCCAGCAGCCCAATAGCGGGAGGAGAGACCCAGTACTTC	TRBJ2-5	TRBV5-1	few	TRBD2
CASSVRNEQFF	TGTGCCAGCAGTGTTAGAAATGAGCAGTTCTTC	TRBJ2-1	TRBV28	.	.
CASSLIPTENTEAFF	TGCGCCAGCAGCCTCATACCTACAGAGAACACTGAAGCTTTCTTT	TRBJ1-1	TRBV5-1	few	.
CASSETGTSGIIEQFF	TGTGCCAGCAGTGAGACCGGGACTAGCGGGATCATTGAGCAGTTCTTC	TRBJ2-1	TRBV6-4	few	TRBD2
CAWRERNYGYTF	TGTGCCTGGAGGGAAAGGAACTATGGCTACACCTTC	TRBJ1-2	TRBV30	.	.
CASSPHRVRGNTEAFF	TGTGCCAGCTCACCCCACAGGGTTAGAGGGAACACTGAAGCTTTCTTT	TRBJ1-1	TRBV18	few	.
CASSLRWIGGYTF	TGTGCCAGCAGCCTTAGGTGGATCGGAGGCTACACCTTC	TRBJ1-2	TRBV12-3/TRBV12-4	many	.
CASSLNAKETQYF	TGCGCCAGCAGCTTGAACGCAAAAGAGACCCAGTACTTC	TRBJ2-5	TRBV5-1	.	.
CASTKGGGVQPQHF	TGTGCCAGCACCAAGGGGGGGGGAGTTCAGCCCCAGCATTTT	TRBJ1-5	TRBV12-3/TRBV12-4	few	.
CASSVSAGMGYNEQFF	TGTGCCAGCAGCGTTTCGGCAGGGATGGGGTACAATGAGCAGTTCTTC	TRBJ2-1	TRBV9	once	.
CASSLGFWDVGQETQYF	TGCGCCAGCAGCTTGGGATTTTGGGACGTCGGACAAGAGACCCAGTACTTC	TRBJ2-5	TRBV5-1	many	.
CSTRTGAEGHGYTF	TGCAGTACTAGAACAGGGGCAGAGGGCCATGGCTACACCTTC	TRBJ1-2	TRBV20-1	.	TRBD1